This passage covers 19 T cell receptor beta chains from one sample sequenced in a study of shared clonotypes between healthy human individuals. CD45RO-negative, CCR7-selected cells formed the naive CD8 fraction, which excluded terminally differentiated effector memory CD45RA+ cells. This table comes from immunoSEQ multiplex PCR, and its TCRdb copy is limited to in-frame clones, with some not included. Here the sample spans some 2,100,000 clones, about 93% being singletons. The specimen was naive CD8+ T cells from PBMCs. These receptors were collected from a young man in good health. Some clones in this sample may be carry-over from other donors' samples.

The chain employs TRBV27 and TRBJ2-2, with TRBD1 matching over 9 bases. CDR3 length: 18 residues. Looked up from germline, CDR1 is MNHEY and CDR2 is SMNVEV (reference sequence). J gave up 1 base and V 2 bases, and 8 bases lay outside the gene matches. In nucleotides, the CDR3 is TGTGCCAGCAGTTTAATAGTAGGGACAGGGCTGAACACCGGGGAGCTGTTTTTT. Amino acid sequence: CASSLIVGTGLNTGELFF.

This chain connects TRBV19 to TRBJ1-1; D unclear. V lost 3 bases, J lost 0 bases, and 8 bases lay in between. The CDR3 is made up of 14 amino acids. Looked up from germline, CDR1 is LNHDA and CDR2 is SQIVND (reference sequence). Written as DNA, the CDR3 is TGTGCCAGTAGTATTATAGGTTTGAACACTGAAGCTTTCTTT. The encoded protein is CASSIIGLNTEAFF.

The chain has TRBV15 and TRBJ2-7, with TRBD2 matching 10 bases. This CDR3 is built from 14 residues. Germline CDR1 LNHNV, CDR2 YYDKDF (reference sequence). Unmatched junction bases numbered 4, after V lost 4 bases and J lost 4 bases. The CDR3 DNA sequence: TGTGCCACCAGCATTAGCGGGAGGTTGTACGAGCAGTACTTC. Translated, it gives CATSISGRLYEQYF. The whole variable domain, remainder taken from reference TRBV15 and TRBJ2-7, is DAMVIQNPRYQVTQFGKPVTLSCSQTLNHNVMYWYQQKSSQAPKLLFHYYDKDFNNEADTPDNFQSRRPNTSFCFLDIRSPGLGDTAMYLCATSISGRLYEQYFGPGTRLTVT.

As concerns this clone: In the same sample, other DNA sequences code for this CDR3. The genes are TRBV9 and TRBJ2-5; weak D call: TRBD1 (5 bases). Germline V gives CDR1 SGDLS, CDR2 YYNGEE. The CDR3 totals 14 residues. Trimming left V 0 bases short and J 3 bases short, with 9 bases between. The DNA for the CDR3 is TGTGCCAGCAGCGTAGCAGGGTCAAAAGAGACCCAGTACTTC. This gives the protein CASSVAGSKETQYF.

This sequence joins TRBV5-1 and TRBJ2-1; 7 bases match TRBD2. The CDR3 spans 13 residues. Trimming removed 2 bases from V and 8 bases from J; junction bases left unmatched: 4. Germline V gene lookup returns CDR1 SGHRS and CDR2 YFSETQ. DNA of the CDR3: TGCGCCAGCAGCTTAGGGACTATATATGAGCAGTTCTTC. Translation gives CASSLGTIYEQFF.

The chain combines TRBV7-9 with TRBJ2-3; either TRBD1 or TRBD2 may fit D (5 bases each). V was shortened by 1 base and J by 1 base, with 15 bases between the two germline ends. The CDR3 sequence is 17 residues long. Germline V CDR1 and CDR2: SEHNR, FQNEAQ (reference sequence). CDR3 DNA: TGTGCCAGCAGCTTAGGGGACCTCCCCTACGGCACAGATACGCAGTATTTT. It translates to CASSLGDLPYGTDTQYF.

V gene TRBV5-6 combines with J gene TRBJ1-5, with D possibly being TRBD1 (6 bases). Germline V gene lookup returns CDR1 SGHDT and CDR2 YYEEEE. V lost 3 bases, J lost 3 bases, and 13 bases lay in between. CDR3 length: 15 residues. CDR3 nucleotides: TGTGCCAGCAGCTCACTGGGGGCGAACAATCAGCCCCAGCATTTT. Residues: CASSSLGANNQPQHF.

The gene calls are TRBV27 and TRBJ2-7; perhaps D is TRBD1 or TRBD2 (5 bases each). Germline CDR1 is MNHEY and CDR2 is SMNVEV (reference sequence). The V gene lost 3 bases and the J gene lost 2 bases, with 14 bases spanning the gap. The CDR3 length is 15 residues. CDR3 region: CASSLVWDGAYEQYF. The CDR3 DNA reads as TGTGCCAGCAGTTTGGTGTGGGACGGAGCCTACGAGCAGTACTTC.

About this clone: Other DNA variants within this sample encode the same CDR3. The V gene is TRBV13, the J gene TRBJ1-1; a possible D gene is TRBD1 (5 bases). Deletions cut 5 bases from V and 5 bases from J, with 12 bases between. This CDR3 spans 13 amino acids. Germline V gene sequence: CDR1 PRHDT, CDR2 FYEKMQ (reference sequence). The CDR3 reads CASSPGEGTEAFF. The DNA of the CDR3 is TGTGCCAGCAGCCCCGGAGAGGGGACTGAAGCTTTCTTT.

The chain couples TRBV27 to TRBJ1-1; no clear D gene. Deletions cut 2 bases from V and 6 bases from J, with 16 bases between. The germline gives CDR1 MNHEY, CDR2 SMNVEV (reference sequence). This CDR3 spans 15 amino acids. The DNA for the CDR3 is TGTGCCAGCAGTTTAAGTACGGGTTGGAGGGCTGAAGCTTTCTTT. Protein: CASSLSTGWRAEAFF.

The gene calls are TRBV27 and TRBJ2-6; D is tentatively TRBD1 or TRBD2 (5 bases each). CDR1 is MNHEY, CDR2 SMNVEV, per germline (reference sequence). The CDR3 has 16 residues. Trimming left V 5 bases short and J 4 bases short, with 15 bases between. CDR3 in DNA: TGTGCCAGCAGTACCCTCTTGGGGACGGGGGCCAACGTCCTGACTTTC. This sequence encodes CASSTLLGTGANVLTF. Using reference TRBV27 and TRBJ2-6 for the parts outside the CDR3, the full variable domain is EAQVTQNPRYLITVTGKKLTVTCSQNMNHEYMSWYRQDPGLGLRQIYYSMNVEVTDKGDVPEGYKVSRKEKRNFPLILESPSPNQTSLYFCASSTLLGTGANVLTFGAGSRLTVL.

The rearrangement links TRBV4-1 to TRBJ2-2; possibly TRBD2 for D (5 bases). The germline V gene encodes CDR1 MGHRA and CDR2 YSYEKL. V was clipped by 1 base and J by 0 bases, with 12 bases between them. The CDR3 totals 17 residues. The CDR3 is CASSQATGLTNTGELFF. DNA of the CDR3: TGCGCCAGCAGCCAAGCAACCGGACTTACGAACACCGGGGAGCTGTTTTTT.

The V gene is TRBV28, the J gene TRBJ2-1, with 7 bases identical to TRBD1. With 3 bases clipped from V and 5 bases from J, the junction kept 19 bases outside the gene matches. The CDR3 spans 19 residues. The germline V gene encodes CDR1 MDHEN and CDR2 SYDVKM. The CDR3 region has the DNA TGTGCCAGCAGTTTCATAGGGACAGCGAGGTGGGCCTTAAACAATGAGCAGTTCTTC. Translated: CASSFIGTARWALNNEQFF.

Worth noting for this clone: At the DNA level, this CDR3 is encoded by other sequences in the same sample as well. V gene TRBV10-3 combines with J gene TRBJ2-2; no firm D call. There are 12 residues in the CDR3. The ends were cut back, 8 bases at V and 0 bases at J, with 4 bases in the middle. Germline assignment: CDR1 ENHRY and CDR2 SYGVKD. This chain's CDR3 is CAISPNTGELFF. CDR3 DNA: TGTGCCATCTCGCCGAACACCGGGGAGCTGTTTTTT.

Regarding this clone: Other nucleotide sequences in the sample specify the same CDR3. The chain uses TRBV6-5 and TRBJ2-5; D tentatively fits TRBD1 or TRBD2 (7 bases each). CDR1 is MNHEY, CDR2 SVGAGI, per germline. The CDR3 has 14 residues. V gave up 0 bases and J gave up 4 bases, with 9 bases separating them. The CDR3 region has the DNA TGTGCCAGCAGTTACTCCAGGGGGGGAGAGACCCAGTACTTC. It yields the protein CASSYSRGGETQYF.

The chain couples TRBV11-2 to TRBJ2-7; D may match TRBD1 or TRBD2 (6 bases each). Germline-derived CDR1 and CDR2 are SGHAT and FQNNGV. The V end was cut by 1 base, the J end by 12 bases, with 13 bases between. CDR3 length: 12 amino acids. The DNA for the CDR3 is TGTGCCAGCAGCTTAGGTCGGAGGGGGACGTACTTC. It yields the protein CASSLGRRGTYF. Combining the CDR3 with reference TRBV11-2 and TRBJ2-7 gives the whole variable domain EAGVAQSPRYKIIEKRQSVAFWCNPISGHATLYWYQQILGQGPKLLIQFQNNGVVDDSQLPKDRFSAERLKGVDSTLKIQPAKLEDSAVYLCASSLGRRGTYFGPGTRLTVT.

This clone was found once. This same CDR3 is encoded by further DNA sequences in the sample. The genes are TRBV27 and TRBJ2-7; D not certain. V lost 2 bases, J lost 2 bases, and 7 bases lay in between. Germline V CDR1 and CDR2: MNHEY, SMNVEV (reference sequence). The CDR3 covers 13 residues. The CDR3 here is CASSLGGTYEQYF. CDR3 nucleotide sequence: TGTGCCAGCAGTTTAGGTGGAACCTACGAGCAGTACTTC.

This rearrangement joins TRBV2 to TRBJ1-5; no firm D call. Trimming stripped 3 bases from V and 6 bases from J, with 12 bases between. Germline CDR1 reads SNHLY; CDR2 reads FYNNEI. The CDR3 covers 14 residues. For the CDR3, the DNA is TGTGCCAGCAGTGATCCGCCTGGTGGTCAGCCCCAGCATTTT. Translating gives CASSDPPGGQPQHF.

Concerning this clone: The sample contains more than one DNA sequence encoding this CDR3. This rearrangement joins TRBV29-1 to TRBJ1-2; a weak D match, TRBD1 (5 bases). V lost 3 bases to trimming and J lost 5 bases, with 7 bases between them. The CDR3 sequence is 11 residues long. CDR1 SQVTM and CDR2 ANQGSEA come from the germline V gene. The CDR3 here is CSVEGTYGYTF. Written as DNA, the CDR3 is TGCAGCGTTGAGGGGACTTATGGCTACACCTTC. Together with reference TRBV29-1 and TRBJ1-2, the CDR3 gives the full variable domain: SAVISQKPSRDICQRGTSLTIQCQVDSQVTMMFWYRQQPGQSLTLIATANQGSEATYESGFVIDKFPISRPNLTFSTLTVSNMSPEDSSIYLCSVEGTYGYTFGSGTRLTVV.